This T cell receptor beta chain was recovered during a study of T-cell reconstitution after alpha-beta-depleted transplantation in children. Study-level points and caveats: Fresh T-cell production supplied most of the T-cell counts and diversity seen one year after transplant. Recipient T cells and thymic progenitors that survived were the source of the high TCRbeta diversity seen at day 60 in some patients. Several hundred expanded graft clones reportedly supplied alpha-beta T cells about two months after transplant.

The CDR3 extends over 13 amino acids. The V gene's germline CDR1 is DFQATT and CDR2 SNEGSKA (reference sequence). Trimming pared 5 bases from V and 2 bases from J, leaving 13 bases between. The table lists this clonotype with many counts. Its antigen is undetermined. The library targeted TCRbeta and was prepared with unique molecular identifiers. Via MiXCR, TCRdb re-called the PCR reads, giving one row per CDR3 protein. This table has about 580,000 distinct CDR3 sequences, around 23% appearing once. The sequencing used PBMCs, mostly from graft donor cells, collected 360 days after TCRalphabeta/CD19-depleted stem cell transplant. The genes are TRBV20-1 and TRBJ2-7; D is perhaps TRBD1 (6 bases). The receptor's source is a boy younger than two who had a stem cell transplant for acute myeloid leukemia, so the T cells may come from the graft donor. In nucleotides, the CDR3 is TGCAGTGCTGGCTTACAGGGAGCCTACGAGCAGTACTTC. It specifies CSAGLQGAYEQYF.